This T cell receptor (beta chain) derives from a study of sequential checkpoint blockade in melanoma (dated by TCRdb to the late 2010s). As for the study more broadly: In a 1:1 randomization, patients received either first-line nivolumab then ipilimumab (arm A) or ipilimumab then nivolumab (arm B). Maintenance nivolumab came after both trial sequences. Summary of the overall study and its limitations: Larger, independent patient cohorts are needed to validate the response-prediction model that combines TCR metrics and mutation burden.

The treatment or condition tag for this specimen amounts to: randomized to nivolumab then ipilimumab (arm A) or the reverse (arm B). None of the patients in the trial had previously been given DNA-damaging chemotherapy. Live CD3+CD8+ cells negative for CD19 and CD56 were sorted from thawed PBMCs on a FACS Aria II flow cytometer. CheckMate 064, a randomized, open-label phase II trial of sequential checkpoint blockade, was the source of the samples, all of which came from patients with melanoma. Leukapheresis was used to collect peripheral blood mononuclear cells, which were then purified with Ficoll-Paque and frozen in human serum with about 9.5% DMSO. Immediately after sorting, the purity of the sorted blood CD3+CD8+ cells was confirmed to be >98%, and DNA was then extracted. On this clone: The antigen this receptor binds is unknown. No base qualities exist here, and no much larger clone lies one base off it.

The immunoSEQ Assay was used to immunosequence TCRbeta CDR3 regions from genomic DNA. Genomic DNA was amplified by bias-controlled multiplex PCR before high-throughput sequencing. In the original analysis: To quantify the absolute abundance of each unique TCRbeta CDR3 region, the sequences were collapsed and filtered. Clonality, defined as 1 minus Pielou's evenness, was calculated using productive rearrangements only. A previously published method was used to identify clones whose frequencies were significantly greater in on-treatment samples than in baseline samples. Sourced from immuneACCESS, this table was stored by TCRdb with only in-frame sequences that have V and J called. A share of the clones is absent; for the studies checked, an unresolved V gene accounts for under half, and the remainder has no known explanation. The V and J calls and clone size were taken over from that table, and D and trimming were inferred from the DNA. The sample table shows some 6,000 clones, and 53% are seen once. The top ten clonotypes cover about 41% of the sample.

There are 17 amino acids in the CDR3, from cysteine to phenylalanine inclusive. Only CDR3 DNA remains: 51 bases, in frame from the first base. Germline trimming amounts to 4 bases on V and 0 bases on J, with 9 as the count of junction bases outside the gene matches. Based on the germline V gene (reference sequence), the CDR1 and CDR2 sequences are SEHNR and FQNEAQ. Specimen: CD8+ T cells sorted from blood (inferred from file names), collected from a patient given nivolumab and ipilimumab in sequence. The sequence was obtained from a human donor with melanoma. The chain was built from TRBV7-9 and TRBJ2-1, with 7 bases matching TRBD2. The bases read TGTGCCAGCAGCTCCCTCCCAGCGGGACTCTCCTACAATGAGCAGTTCTTC. Translated, it gives CASSSLPAGLSYNEQFF.